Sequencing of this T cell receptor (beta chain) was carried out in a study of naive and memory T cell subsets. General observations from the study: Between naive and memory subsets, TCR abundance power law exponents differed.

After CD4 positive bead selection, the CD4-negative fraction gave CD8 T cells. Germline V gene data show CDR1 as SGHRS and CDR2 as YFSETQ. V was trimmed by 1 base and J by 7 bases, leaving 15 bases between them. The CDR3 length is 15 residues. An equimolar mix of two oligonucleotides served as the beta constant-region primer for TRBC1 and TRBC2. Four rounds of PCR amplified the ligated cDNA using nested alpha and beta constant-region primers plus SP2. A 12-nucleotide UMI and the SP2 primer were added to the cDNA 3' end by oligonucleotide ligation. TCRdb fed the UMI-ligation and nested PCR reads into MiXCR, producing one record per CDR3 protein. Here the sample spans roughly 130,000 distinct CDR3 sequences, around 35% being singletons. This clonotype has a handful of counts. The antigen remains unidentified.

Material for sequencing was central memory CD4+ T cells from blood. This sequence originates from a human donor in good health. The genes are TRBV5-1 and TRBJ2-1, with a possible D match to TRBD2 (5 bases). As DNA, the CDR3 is TGCGCCAGCAGCTTGCTAGCTACCCCTTCGAATGAGCAGTTCTTC. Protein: CASSLLATPSNEQFF.